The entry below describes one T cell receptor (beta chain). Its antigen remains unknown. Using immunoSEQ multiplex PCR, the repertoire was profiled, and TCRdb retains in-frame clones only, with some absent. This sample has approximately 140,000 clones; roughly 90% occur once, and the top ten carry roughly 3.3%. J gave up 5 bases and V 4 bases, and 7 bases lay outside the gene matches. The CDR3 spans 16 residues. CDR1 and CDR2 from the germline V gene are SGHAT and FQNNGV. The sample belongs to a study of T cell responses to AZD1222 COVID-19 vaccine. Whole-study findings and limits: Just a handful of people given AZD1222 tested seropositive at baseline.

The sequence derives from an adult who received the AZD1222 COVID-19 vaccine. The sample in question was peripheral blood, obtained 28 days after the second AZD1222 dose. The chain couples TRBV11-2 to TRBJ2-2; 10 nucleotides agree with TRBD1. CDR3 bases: TGTGCCAGCAGCTCGCAGACAGGGGGCGGAACCGGGGAGCTGTTTTTT. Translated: CASSSQTGGGTGELFF.